Listed below are T cell receptor beta chains from one sample, sequenced in a study of post-analysis software for immune sequencing data. MiXCR was run by TCRdb on the PCR reads, yielding one entry per CDR3 protein. The table records roughly 400,000 distinct CDR3 sequences, more than 30% of them present only once. Sequences were obtained from blood. Receptors originate from a girl aged 2 to 10 with multiple sclerosis. The CDR3 runs from the conserved cysteine through the conserved F or W. D genes are given only for firm matches. A row's size may be missing; if present it is once, few, many or a size class.

V	size	J	D	CDR3	DNA
TRBV20-1	.	TRBJ2-1	.	CSAREGGGLLSYNEQFF	TGCAGTGCTAGAGAGGGAGGGGGGCTCCTCTCCTACAATGAGCAGTTCTTC
TRBV5-1	.	TRBJ2-1	.	CASRLSGLNEQFF	TGCGCCAGCAGGCTGTCAGGGTTGAATGAGCAGTTCTTC
TRBV19	.	TRBJ2-1	TRBD2	CASSTWTSGGSRVGEQFF	TGTGCCAGTAGTACCTGGACTAGCGGGGGGTCAAGGGTGGGTGAGCAGTTCTTC
TRBV27	.	TRBJ2-7	.	CAGSRHSGSIYYEQYF	TGTGCCGGCAGTAGACATTCGGGATCCATCTACTACGAGCAGTACTTC
TRBV7-9	.	TRBJ1-2	.	CASSREHGYTF	TGTGCCAGCAGCCGGGAGCATGGCTACACCTTC
TRBV28	few	TRBJ2-7	.	CASSLSRREQYF	TGTGCCAGCAGTTTATCTCGGCGCGAGCAGTACTTC
TRBV28	.	TRBJ2-3	.	CASLTPVGRPSTDTQYF	TGTGCCAGCCTCACCCCTGTGGGGCGCCCTAGCACAGATACGCAGTATTTT
TRBV25-1	many	TRBJ2-5	.	CASRPGAETQYF	TGTGCCAGCAGGCCAGGGGCAGAGACCCAGTACTTC
TRBV20-1	.	TRBJ1-5	.	CSARGGPRGARSNQPQHF	TGCAGTGCTAGAGGGGGTCCTCGGGGGGCGCGGAGCAATCAGCCCCAGCATTTT
TRBV3-1	few	TRBJ2-3	TRBD2	CASSQTLAGWSTDTQYF	TGTGCCAGCAGCCAAACACTAGCGGGGTGGAGCACAGATACGCAGTATTTT
TRBV28	.	TRBJ2-1	TRBD2	CAGRPAGGPYNEQFF	TGTGCCGGCAGGCCAGCGGGGGGTCCCTACAATGAGCAGTTCTTC
TRBV20-1	.	TRBJ1-1	.	CSATPGHLNTEAFF	TGCAGTGCTACCCCGGGACACTTGAACACTGAAGCTTTCTTT
TRBV28	.	TRBJ2-3	.	CASSFDRSYTQYF	TGTGCCAGCAGTTTTGACAGATCCTATACGCAGTATTTT
TRBV11-2	.	TRBJ1-1	.	CASSPSPGNTEAFF	TGTGCCAGCAGCCCTTCTCCAGGGAACACTGAAGCTTTCTTT
TRBV28	few	TRBJ2-7	.	CGITRDSSYEQYF	TGTGGCATAACTAGAGACTCTTCCTACGAGCAGTACTTC
TRBV20-1	.	TRBJ1-5	TRBD1	CSATNRQGSQPQHF	TGCAGTGCTACCAACCGACAGGGAAGTCAGCCCCAGCATTTT
TRBV5-1	few	TRBJ1-1	TRBD1	CASSLGGTVKWAGTEAFF	TGCGCCAGCAGCTTGGGCGGGACAGTAAAATGGGCAGGGACTGAAGCTTTCTTT
TRBV20-1	.	TRBJ2-3	TRBD2	CSAPSGTGTDTQYF	TGCAGTGCTCCTAGCGGGACAGGCACAGATACGCAGTATTTT
TRBV12-3/TRBV12-4	.	TRBJ2-3	TRBD1	CASSLTGVITDTQYF	TGTGCCAGCAGTTTAACAGGGGTGATCACAGATACGCAGTATTTT
TRBV4-1	many	TRBJ2-5	TRBD1	CASSQGTGGAETQYF	TGCGCCAGCAGCCAAGGGACAGGGGGGGCGGAGACCCAGTACTTC
TRBV3-1	.	TRBJ1-2	.	CASSQGAEPFYGYTF	TGTGCCAGCAGCCAAGGGGCCGAACCATTCTATGGCTACACCTTC
TRBV7-2	.	TRBJ2-1	.	CASRQNLGLTAGEQFF	TGTGCCAGCAGGCAAAACCTCGGCCTCACAGCTGGTGAGCAGTTCTTC
TRBV2	.	TRBJ1-1	.	CASSPRTTEAFF	TGTGCCAGCAGTCCGCGTACAACTGAAGCTTTCTTT
TRBV5-1	once	TRBJ2-5	TRBD1	CASSSGTARFQETQYF	TGCGCCAGCAGCTCTGGGACAGCTAGATTCCAAGAGACCCAGTACTTC
TRBV6-5	few	TRBJ1-2	.	CASSYSITVAYGYTF	TGTGCCAGCAGTTATTCGATTACTGTCGCCTACGGCTACACCTTC
TRBV5-1	.	TRBJ2-1	TRBD1	CASRDRPSSYNEQFF	TGCGCCAGCAGGGACAGGCCTAGCTCCTACAATGAGCAGTTCTTC
TRBV5-1	many	TRBJ2-7	.	CASSIRDGSIYEQYF	TGCGCCAGCAGCATCCGGGACGGCTCCATCTACGAGCAGTACTTC
TRBV10-3	few	TRBJ2-7	.	CAISESASYEQYF	TGTGCCATCAGTGAGTCGGCTTCATACGAGCAGTACTTC
TRBV15	.	TRBJ2-1	TRBD2	CATSRMMTSGKYNEQFF	TGTGCCACCAGCAGAATGATGACTAGCGGGAAGTACAATGAGCAGTTCTTC
TRBV7-9	.	TRBJ2-7	TRBD2	CASSGLSGDYEQYF	TGTGCCAGCAGCGGATTAAGCGGGGACTACGAGCAGTACTTC
TRBV3-1	.	TRBJ1-6	.	CASSQVRSRDGNSPLHF	TGTGCCAGCAGCCAAGTGAGGTCAAGGGACGGGAATTCACCCCTCCACTTT
TRBV5-1	.	TRBJ2-3	TRBD2	CASSFGGRTSGGGNTQYF	TGCGCCAGCAGCTTCGGGGGGAGAACTAGCGGGGGCGGAAATACGCAGTATTTT
TRBV28	.	TRBJ2-3	TRBD1	CAGGDRGVTDTQYF	TGTGCCGGCGGGGACAGGGGGGTCACAGATACGCAGTATTTT
TRBV6-4	.	TRBJ2-1	TRBD2	CASSEVGGRLNNEQFF	TGTGCCAGCAGTGAGGTAGGCGGGAGGCTCAACAATGAGCAGTTCTTC
TRBV27	.	TRBJ2-7	.	CASSLQAGPIYEQYF	TGTGCCAGCAGTTTACAGGCAGGGCCAATCTACGAGCAGTACTTC
TRBV27	.	TRBJ1-5	TRBD1	CASSLEQGHSNQPQHF	TGTGCCAGCAGTTTAGAACAGGGGCACAGCAATCAGCCCCAGCATTTT
TRBV5-1	.	TRBJ1-2	TRBD1	CASSLTLPDRAEGYTF	TGCGCCAGCAGCTTGACCCTCCCAGACAGGGCCGAAGGCTACACCTTC